Each of the 29 T cell receptor beta chains below was sequenced from the same sample in a study of shared clonotypes between healthy human individuals. Sequencing was performed with immunoSEQ multiplex PCR; in TCRdb, only in-frame clones are kept and a portion is missing. The table shows 300,000 or so clones, with roughly 70% occurring only once. Material for sequencing was memory CD4+ T cells sorted from blood. Subset specified: CD45RA-negative fraction. The receptor source for this set is a man aged 25-40 years in good health.

The chain has TRBV29-1 and TRBJ2-1; 10 bases line up with TRBD2. The CDR3 consists of 14 residues. V trimming: 2 bases; J trimming: 6 bases; junction bases outside the gene matches: 4. The germline CDR1 and CDR2 sequences are SQVTM and ANQGSEA. CDR3 in amino acids: CSVESGRGGNEQFF. The CDR3 DNA reads as TGCAGCGTTGAAAGCGGGAGGGGGGGCAATGAGCAGTTCTTC.

The sample holds one count of this clone. The chain carries TRBV7-2 and TRBJ2-2, with TRBD2 identical over 12 bases. The length of the CDR3 is 15 residues. Germline loops: CDR1 SGHTA, CDR2 FQGNSA. V shed 7 bases and J 2 bases; nucleotides not matched to a gene: 2. The CDR3 here is CASTSGRANTGELFF. CDR3 sequence (DNA): TGTGCCAGCACTAGCGGGAGGGCCAACACCGGGGAGCTGTTTTTT.

This clone was counted a few times. A junction boundary mismatches the germline segment, possibly from a read error. V usage is TRBV10-1 and J usage is TRBJ2-2; either TRBD1 or TRBD2 may supply D (5 bases each). Germline lookup yields CDR1 WNHNN and CDR2 SYGVQD (reference sequence). The CDR3 is 12 amino acids. CDR3 in DNA: TGCGCCAGCAATGAGGGGACCGGGGAGCTGTTTTTT. Amino acid sequence: CASNEGTGELFF.

The J gene is TRBJ2-5, the V gene TRBV6-6, with TRBD1 as a possible D gene (6 bases). Germline V gives CDR1 MNHNY, CDR2 SVGAGI (reference sequence). V lost 3 bases, J lost 4 bases, and 15 bases lay in between. The length of the CDR3 is 15 residues. The CDR3 protein is CASSYLQGGPETQYF. The CDR3 region has the DNA TGTGCCAGCAGTTATTTACAGGGCGGCCCAGAGACCCAGTACTTC.

This chain uses TRBV7-9 with TRBJ2-1; possible D gene TRBD1, 6 bases. Trimming pared 5 bases from V and 7 bases from J, leaving 21 bases between. CDR3 length equals 16 residues. Per germline, CDR1 SEHNR and CDR2 FQNEAQ (reference sequence). In DNA form, the CDR3 reads TGTGCCAGCAGCCAATGGGTTGGGACCCAGGGGAATGAGCAGTTCTTC. Translated: CASSQWVGTQGNEQFF.

V usage is TRBV28 and J usage is TRBJ2-7, with TRBD1 as a possible D gene (5 bases). The CDR3 covers 14 residues. Trimming took off 8 bases at V and 0 bases at J, with 14 bases between the two ends. CDR1 is MDHEN, CDR2 SYDVKM, per germline. The CDR3 reads CASFTRASSYEQYF. The CDR3 bases are TGTGCCAGCTTTACCAGGGCAAGCTCCTACGAGCAGTACTTC.

The chain links TRBV6-1 to TRBJ2-7, with 10 bases lining up with TRBD2. Per the germline V gene, CDR1 is MNHNS and CDR2 is SASEGT. The CDR3 length is 14 residues. The J segment lost 4 bases and the V segment lost 8 bases, leaving 8 bases of the junction unmatched. The CDR3 DNA reads as TGTGCCAGCCCGAAGCGGGAGGGACAATACGAGCAGTACTTC. It yields the protein CASPKREGQYEQYF.

The J gene is TRBJ2-7, the V gene TRBV7-3; no reliable D call. The ends were cut back, 0 bases at V and 6 bases at J, with 9 bases in the middle. Germline values: CDR1 SGHTA, CDR2 FQGTGA. This CDR3 spans 13 amino acids. CDR3 bases: TGTGCCAGCAGCTTAACGCGTGAGCGCGAGCAGTACTTC. Protein product: CASSLTREREQYF.

The chain joins TRBV4-1 to TRBJ2-7, with TRBD1 as a possible D gene (5 bases). Trimming took off 1 base at V and 7 bases at J, with 11 bases between the two ends. Looked up from germline, CDR1 is MGHRA and CDR2 is YSYEKL. The CDR3 spans 13 residues. CDR3 DNA: TGCGCCAGCAGCCAAGCCGATAGGGGTGAGCAGTACTTC. Protein product: CASSQADRGEQYF.

The V and J genes are TRBV28 and TRBJ2-7; TRBD2 matches at 11 bases. The V segment lost 10 bases and the J segment 0 bases; nucleotides outside the gene matches: 8. The CDR3 sequence is 15 residues long. Germline values: CDR1 MDHEN, CDR2 SYDVKM. CDR3 sequence: CAIHPGTSGSYEQYF. The CDR3 DNA is TGTGCCATCCATCCCGGGACTAGCGGCTCCTACGAGCAGTACTTC.

V usage is TRBV9 and J usage is TRBJ2-3; no clear D gene. Trimming pared 0 bases from V and 3 bases from J, leaving 11 bases between. The CDR3 totals 15 residues. CDR1 is SGDLS, CDR2 YYNGEE, per germline. The CDR3: CASSVVGQTTDTQYF. CDR3 DNA sequence: TGTGCCAGCAGCGTAGTCGGGCAGACTACAGATACGCAGTATTTT.

V usage is TRBV2 and J usage is TRBJ1-1, with TRBD1 identical over 8 bases. Germline assignment: CDR1 SNHLY and CDR2 FYNNEI. V trimming: 7 bases; J trimming: 11 bases; junction bases outside the gene matches: 12. The CDR3 contains 13 residues. The CDR3 sequence: CASTSDRGGDAFF. In DNA form, the CDR3 reads TGTGCCAGCACTTCAGACAGGGGTGGTGACGCTTTCTTT.

The V and J genes are TRBV19 and TRBJ2-7, with TRBD1 matching 8 bases. CDR3 length: 19 residues. The trim removed 2 bases at V and 1 base at J, leaving 16 bases unmatched. CDR1 is LNHDA and CDR2 is SQIVND in the germline V gene (reference sequence). CDR3 bases: TGTGCCAGTAGTATAATCGGCAGGGGGCCCCTACGGGTATCCTACGAGCAGTACTTC. Encoded protein: CASSIIGRGPLRVSYEQYF.

The CDR3 loop reads CSVWDRDRDYGYTF. The DNA for the CDR3 is TGCAGCGTGTGGGACCGGGACAGGGACTATGGCTACACCTTC. The chain employs TRBV29-1 and TRBJ1-2; 9 bases are shared with TRBD1. The CDR3 consists of 14 residues. V was pared by 6 bases and J by 3 bases, with 8 bases of the junction left unmatched. CDR1 and CDR2 from the germline V gene are SQVTM and ANQGSEA.

In its sample, this clone was seen a few times. V usage is TRBV2 and J usage is TRBJ1-1, with D possibly TRBD1 on 5 matching bases. With 7 bases removed from V and 1 base from J, the gap between germline ends came to 13 bases. This CDR3 spans 14 amino acids. Germline V gene lookup returns CDR1 SNHLY and CDR2 FYNNEI. CDR3: CASTLERGNTEAFF. The CDR3 region has the DNA TGTGCCAGCACCCTGGAGAGGGGGAACACTGAAGCTTTCTTT.

CDR3 DNA: TGTGCCAGCAGTTTCGAGGACAGACTGAACTATGGCTACACCTTC. Amino acids: CASSFEDRLNYGYTF. The chain employs TRBV28 and TRBJ1-2; a possible D gene is TRBD1 (6 bases). CDR3 length equals 15 residues. CDR1 and CDR2 (germline): MDHEN, SYDVKM. Trimming shortened V by 3 bases and J by 2 bases, and 13 bases separated the two germline ends.

V gene TRBV5-6 combines with J gene TRBJ1-1; D possibly corresponds to TRBD1 (5 bases). V was pared by 5 bases and J by 1 base, with 15 bases between. Germline V CDR1 and CDR2: SGHDT, YYEEEE. The CDR3 covers 15 residues. For the CDR3, the DNA is TGTGCCAGCAGTTTCCGGGACGCAGGGAACACTGAAGCTTTCTTT. It yields the protein CASSFRDAGNTEAFF. The full variable domain, with the rest looked up from reference TRBV5-6 and TRBJ1-1, is DAGVTQSPTHLIKTRGQQVTLRCSPKSGHDTVSWYQQALGQGPQFIFQYYEEEERQRGNFPDRFSGHQFPNYSSELNVNALLLGDSALYLCASSFRDAGNTEAFFGQGTRLTVV.

The rearrangement links TRBV10-1 to TRBJ2-3; D is unclear. This CDR3 contains 12 residues. CDR1 is WNHNN, CDR2 SYGVQD, per germline (reference sequence). The V end was cut by 5 bases, the J end by 9 bases, with 12 bases between. CDR3 nucleotides: TGCGCCAGCAGTCAGGACCAAAGAACGCAGTATTTT. Translation: CASSQDQRTQYF.

The rearrangement uses TRBV7-3 and TRBJ2-6; D uncertain. From germline, CDR1 is SGHTA and CDR2 FQGTGA. V gave up 5 bases and J gave up 0 bases, with 8 bases separating them. The CDR3 runs to 15 residues. The CDR3 DNA follows: TGTGCCAGCAGCCCACAGTCCTCTGGGGCCAACGTCCTGACTTTC. Translated: CASSPQSSGANVLTF.

CDR3 DNA: TGTGCCAGCAGCGTAGTGGGACAGTCCTACAATGAGCAGTTCTTC. It specifies CASSVVGQSYNEQFF. The chain recombines TRBV9 with TRBJ2-1; 7 nucleotides match TRBD1. Germline V gene lookup returns CDR1 SGDLS and CDR2 YYNGEE. The V and J ends lost 0 bases and 1 base, in that order; junction bases with no gene match: 1. This CDR3 has 15 amino acids.

This clone was seen a few times. The chain is built from TRBV7-2 and TRBJ2-3; TRBD2 aligns across 13 bases. With V trimmed by 4 bases and J by 6 bases, 7 bases remained unmatched. Germline lookup yields CDR1 SGHTA and CDR2 FQGNSA. CDR3 length: 16 residues. DNA of the CDR3: TGTGCCAGCAGCTCCAGGACTAGCGGGAGCGGGGATACGCAGTATTTT. This codes for CASSSRTSGSGDTQYF.

CDR3 DNA: TGCGCCAGCAGCTTGGAGGGGGCGGGTACGGCTAGATACACAGATACGCAGTATTTT. This sequence encodes CASSLEGAGTARYTDTQYF. The chain recombines TRBV5-1 with TRBJ2-3; 7 nucleotides line up with TRBD1. The CDR3 spans 19 residues. The J segment lost 2 bases and the V segment lost 0 bases, leaving 15 bases of the junction unmatched. The germline V gene has CDR1 SGHRS and CDR2 YFSETQ.

The V call is TRBV25-1, the J call TRBJ2-3; unclear D gene. With 2 bases removed from V and 2 bases from J, the gap between germline ends came to 14 bases. This CDR3 has 16 residues. Germline CDR1 is MGHDK and CDR2 is SYGVNS. The CDR3 spells CASSEGAVALTDTQYF. The CDR3 DNA is TGTGCCAGCAGTGAAGGTGCTGTAGCCCTCACAGATACGCAGTATTTT. Full variable domain (outside the CDR3, taken from reference TRBV25-1 and TRBJ2-3): EADIYQTPRYLVIGTGKKITLECSQTMGHDKMYWYQQDPGMELHLIHYSYGVNSTEKGDLSSESTVSRIRTEHFPLTLESARPSHTSQYLCASSEGAVALTDTQYFGPGTRLTVL.

This sequence joins TRBV5-1 and TRBJ2-3, with TRBD2 matching over 10 bases. The V gene's germline CDR1 is SGHRS and CDR2 YFSETQ. V shed 3 bases and J 0 bases; nucleotides not matched to a gene: 7. There are 17 residues in the CDR3. For the CDR3, the DNA is TGCGCCAGCAGCTCAGGACTAGCGGACCATAGCACAGATACGCAGTATTTT. Amino acids: CASSSGLADHSTDTQYF.

The chain carries TRBV28 and TRBJ2-1; D tentatively fits TRBD1 or TRBD2 (6 bases each). This CDR3 is built from 16 residues. Germline V gene lookup returns CDR1 MDHEN and CDR2 SYDVKM. Trimming stripped 4 bases from V and 2 bases from J, with 15 bases between. Here the CDR3 DNA reads TGTGCCAGCAGTTACTCGGGGGCGCCTACCTACAATGAGCAGTTCTTC. Amino acids: CASSYSGAPTYNEQFF.

This clone has only a few counts. The rearrangement uses TRBV6-5 and TRBJ2-1; no firm D call. The CDR3 length is 11 residues. Per the germline V gene, CDR1 is MNHEY and CDR2 is SVGAGI. V was pared by 5 bases and J by 8 bases, with 7 bases between. The CDR3 DNA reads as TGTGCCAGCAGTGCCTTAGATGAGCAGTTCTTC. Amino acids: CASSALDEQFF.

This sequence joins TRBV5-6 and TRBJ2-1; D possibly corresponds to TRBD1 (7 bases). Germline-derived CDR1 and CDR2 are SGHDT and YYEEEE. This CDR3 is built from 18 residues. V lost 2 bases and J 3 bases, leaving 21 bases between the germline ends. The CDR3 DNA reads as TGTGCCAGCAGCTTCTCCGGGGGTGGGACAGAGTACTACAATGAGCAGTTCTTC. This sequence encodes CASSFSGGGTEYYNEQFF.

The V and J genes are TRBV7-9 and TRBJ2-1, with 9 bases matching TRBD2. Unmatched junction bases numbered 12, after V lost 6 bases and J lost 9 bases. Germline V gene lookup returns CDR1 SEHNR and CDR2 FQNEAQ (reference sequence). The CDR3 is made up of 15 amino acids. The CDR3 reads CASSITLAGKGEQFF. DNA for the CDR3: TGTGCCAGCAGTATAACCCTAGCGGGAAAAGGTGAGCAGTTCTTC. The complete variable domain, with remaining parts taken from reference TRBV7-9 and TRBJ2-1, reads DTGVSQNPRHKITKRGQNVTFRCDPISEHNRLYWYRQTLGQGPEFLTYFQNEAQLEKSRLLSDRFSAERPKGSFSTLEIQRTEQGDSAMYLCASSITLAGKGEQFFGPGTRLTVL.

The CDR3: CASSLKTGSYEQYF. CDR3 DNA sequence: TGTGCCAGCAGCTTAAAGACAGGTTCCTACGAGCAGTACTTC. The gene calls are TRBV7-8 and TRBJ2-7; D perhaps matches TRBD1 (6 bases). Trimming shortened V by 2 bases and J by 1 base, and 9 bases separated the two germline ends. CDR3 length: 14 residues. CDR1 SGHVS and CDR2 FQNEAQ come from the germline V gene.